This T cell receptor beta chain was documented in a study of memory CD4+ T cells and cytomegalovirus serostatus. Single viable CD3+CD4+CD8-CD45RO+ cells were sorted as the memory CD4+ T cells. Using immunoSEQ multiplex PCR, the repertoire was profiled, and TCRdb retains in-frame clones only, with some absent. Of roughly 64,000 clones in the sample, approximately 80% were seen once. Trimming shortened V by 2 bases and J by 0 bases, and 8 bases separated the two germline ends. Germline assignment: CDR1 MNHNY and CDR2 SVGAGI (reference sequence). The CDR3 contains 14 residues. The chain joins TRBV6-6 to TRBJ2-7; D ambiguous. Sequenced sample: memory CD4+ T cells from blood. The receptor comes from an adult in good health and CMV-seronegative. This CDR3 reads CASSYPGTSYEQYF. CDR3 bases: TGTGCCAGCAGTTACCCAGGCACCTCCTACGAGCAGTACTTC.